This TCR beta chain was obtained from a study of T cell responses to AZD1222 COVID-19 vaccine. On this clone itself: The antigen remains undetermined.

Produced via immunoSEQ multiplex PCR; TCRdb's table is partial and in-frame only. The data contain some 83,000 clones, approximately 90% of them singletons. The CDR3 totals 18 residues. The study, taken as a whole, reports: Dominant CD4 TCR responses targeted spike regions 160-218 and 743-854. Breadth and depth of Spike-specific TCRs rose after two AZD1222 doses. There were mostly white British donors and more females than males, and clonal diversity was possibly underestimated. Sampling captured repertoires only after the peak T cell response.

This TCR was recovered from an adult who received the AZD1222 COVID-19 vaccine. The sample here was peripheral blood, taken 28 days after the second AZD1222 dose. The chain employs TRBV12-1 and TRBJ2-3; TRBD2, as called in the table, went unchecked against the DNA. TRBV12-1 is a known pseudogene. This chain's CDR3 is CASSPTSGGVHSTDTQYF. As DNA, the CDR3 is TGTGCCAGCAGCCCCACTAGCGGGGGGGTCCATAGCACAGATACGCAGTATTTT.